The 29 T cell receptor beta chains below come from one sample, sequenced in a study of shared clonotypes between healthy human individuals. Sequencing used immunoSEQ multiplex PCR; TCRdb keeps in-frame clones, though not all of them. The table lists about 1 million clones, about 80% of them singletons. The source material was memory CD4+ T cells sorted from blood. As to subset: CD45RA-negative fraction. The receptors were sampled from a man between 18 and 29 years old in good health.

The rearrangement uses TRBV10-2 and TRBJ1-5, with TRBD1 identical over 9 bases. The V segment lost 7 bases and the J segment 3 bases; nucleotides outside the gene matches: 7. CDR1 is WSHSY, CDR2 SAAADI, per germline. The CDR3 spans 15 residues. The CDR3 loop reads CASNPGQGPNQPQHF. The CDR3 DNA sequence: TGCGCCAGCAATCCGGGACAGGGCCCCAATCAGCCCCAGCATTTT.

The chain carries TRBV30 and TRBJ2-3; tentatively, D is TRBD1 (6 bases). V was shortened by 5 bases and J by 3 bases, with 18 bases between the two germline ends. This CDR3 has 15 amino acids. Germline V gene data show CDR1 as GTSNPN and CDR2 as SVGIG (reference sequence). DNA of the CDR3: TGTGCCTGGGCCGACGGGCACAGGGTAACAGATACGCAGTATTTT. Its protein is CAWADGHRVTDTQYF. Complete variable domain (other parts from reference TRBV30 and TRBJ2-3): SQTIHQWPATLVQPVGSPLSLECTVEGTSNPNLYWYRQAAGRGLQLLFYSVGIGQISSEVPQNLSASRPQDRQFILSSKKLLLSDSGFYLCAWADGHRVTDTQYFGPGTRLTVL.

This clone was seen more than once but under ten times. The chain recombines TRBV10-3 with TRBJ2-3; perhaps TRBD2 as D (6 bases). Trimming removed 8 bases from V and 0 bases from J, with 15 bases in between. Germline values: CDR1 ENHRY, CDR2 SYGVKD. The CDR3 has 15 amino acids. This CDR3 is CAIQMGGASTDTQYF. DNA of the CDR3: TGTGCCATCCAAATGGGGGGAGCTAGCACAGATACGCAGTATTTT.

The chain employs TRBV2 and TRBJ2-4; D call uncertain. V was clipped by 6 bases and J by 8 bases, with 5 bases between them. This CDR3 spans 10 amino acids. Germline-derived CDR1 and CDR2 are SNHLY and FYNNEI. The CDR3 coding sequence is TGTGCCAGCAGCTGGGACATTCAGTACTTC. It specifies CASSWDIQYF. Together with reference TRBV2 and TRBJ2-4, the CDR3 gives the full variable domain: EPEVTQTPSHQVTQMGQEVILRCVPISNHLYFYWYRQILGQKVEFLVSFYNNEISEKSEIFDDQFSVERPDGSNFTLKIRSTKLEDSAMYFCASSWDIQYFGAGTRLSVL.

The chain combines TRBV27 with TRBJ1-4, with D hard to call. Trimming took 8 bases from V and 7 from J, leaving 20 bases between them. The length of the CDR3 is 15 residues. The V gene's germline CDR1 is MNHEY and CDR2 SMNVEV (reference sequence). DNA of the CDR3: TGTGCCAGCCGCTTAGGCCCGGGAAGCGGTGAAAAACTGTTTTTT. Its protein is CASRLGPGSGEKLFF.

Only one count was recorded for this clone. V is TRBV2 and J is TRBJ1-6; D remains ambiguous. Per germline, CDR1 SNHLY and CDR2 FYNNEI. V was pared by 3 bases and J by 8 bases, with 11 bases between. This CDR3 is built from 14 residues. The CDR3 DNA reads as TGTGCCAGCAGTGACATCGAAGAGGATTCACCCCTCCACTTT. This codes for CASSDIEEDSPLHF.

The table lists this clone with a count of one. The germline gene is not matched at one end of the junction; a read error may be the cause. The rearrangement links TRBV7-2 to TRBJ1-2; 7 bases are a match to TRBD1. Germline V gene data show CDR1 as SGHTA and CDR2 as FQGNSA. The CDR3 is 15 amino acids. The CDR3 region is CASSVALAGGYGYTF. For the CDR3, the DNA is TGTGCCAGCAGCGTAGCCCTGGCAGGGGGTTATGGCTACACCTTC.

This chain joins TRBV18 and TRBJ1-1, with D maybe TRBD1 (5 bases). Germline V gene data show CDR1 as KGHSH and CDR2 as LQKENI. CDR3 size: 15 residues. The V gene lost 0 bases and the J gene lost 6 bases, with 14 bases spanning the gap. The CDR3 DNA reads as TGTGCCAGCTCACCACCCACAGGAAGAGGAGCTGAAGCTTTCTTT. Its translation is CASSPPTGRGAEAFF.

This clone was seen only a few times. This rearrangement joins TRBV18 to TRBJ1-1; 9 nucleotides match TRBD1. Trimming took 6 bases from V and 7 from J; bases not matched to a gene: 9. CDR1 and CDR2 from the germline V gene are KGHSH and LQKENI. The CDR3 is 14 amino acids. CDR3 amino acids: CASSRGQGVGEAFF. The CDR3, as DNA: TGTGCCAGCTCCCGGGGACAGGGAGTTGGTGAAGCTTTCTTT.

The chain is built from TRBV6-1 and TRBJ1-2, with TRBD1 identical over 7 bases. The V segment lost 0 bases and the J segment 3 bases; nucleotides outside the gene matches: 7. Germline V gives CDR1 MNHNS, CDR2 SASEGT. The CDR3 covers 16 residues. The CDR3 nucleotides are TGTGCCAGCAGTGAAGCGCGGGAAGGGGGCGACTATGGCTACACCTTC. Amino acid sequence: CASSEAREGGDYGYTF.

A single count supports this clone. Distinct nucleotide sequences in the sample also encode this CDR3. J is TRBJ2-1 and V is TRBV6-1; D is perhaps TRBD1 (5 bases). Trimming left V 1 base short and J 0 bases short, with 7 bases between. The length of the CDR3 is 15 residues. From germline, CDR1 is MNHNS and CDR2 SASEGT. This chain's CDR3 is CASSEGTTSYNEQFF. The CDR3 bases are TGTGCCAGCAGTGAAGGGACAACCTCCTACAATGAGCAGTTCTTC.

This clone appeared a single time. The gene calls are TRBV5-4 and TRBJ2-3, with D perhaps matching TRBD2 (6 bases). The CDR3 is 16 amino acids. Germline loops: CDR1 SGHNT, CDR2 YYREEE (reference sequence). Trimming cost V 0 bases and J 7 bases, with 18 bases left between them. CDR3: CASSLGGGNSQNTQYF. CDR3 DNA: TGTGCCAGCAGCTTGGGGGGCGGGAACTCACAAAATACGCAGTATTTT.

This sequence joins TRBV4-1 and TRBJ2-3; perhaps TRBD2 as D (5 bases). The CDR3 consists of 16 residues. Trimming pared 0 bases from V and 2 bases from J, leaving 12 bases between. CDR1 and CDR2 from the germline V gene are MGHRA and YSYEKL. The CDR3 loop reads CASSQDLGKFTDTQYF. The CDR3 coding sequence is TGCGCCAGCAGCCAAGATCTCGGGAAGTTCACAGATACGCAGTATTTT.

The J gene is TRBJ2-1, the V gene TRBV7-2; D might be TRBD1 (6 bases). V was pared by 5 bases and J by 7 bases, with 18 bases between. This CDR3 contains 15 residues. Germline V gene lookup returns CDR1 SGHTA and CDR2 FQGNSA. CDR3 sequence (DNA): TGTGCCAGCAGCCCCCGGACTGGAAGGGGGAATGAGCAGTTCTTC. Translation gives CASSPRTGRGNEQFF.

The rearrangement joins TRBV5-3 to TRBJ2-7, with D possibly TRBD2 on 6 matching bases. TRBV5-3 is placed among ORFs of uncertain function. The CDR3 runs to 13 residues. V dropped 2 bases and J dropped 6 bases, with 12 bases sitting between them. The CDR3 region is CARSLPGVGEQYF. CDR3 DNA sequence: TGTGCCAGAAGCTTACCGGGAGTAGGCGAGCAGTACTTC.

The CDR3: CASSFGGSSEAFF. CDR3 DNA: TGTGCCAGCAGCTTTGGGGGTTCAAGTGAAGCTTTCTTT. The J gene is TRBJ1-1, the V gene TRBV6-5; D perhaps matches TRBD1 (5 bases). CDR1 and CDR2 from the germline V gene are MNHEY and SVGAGI. V lost 6 bases and J 7 bases, leaving 15 bases between the germline ends. This CDR3 region has 13 residues.

The CDR3 here is CASSPHSSSYGYTF. The CDR3 coding sequence is TGTGCCAGCAGTCCCCATAGCTCAAGCTATGGCTACACCTTC. The chain carries TRBV28 and TRBJ1-2; D is unclear. Germline V gene sequence: CDR1 MDHEN, CDR2 SYDVKM. The CDR3 is 14 residues long. The ends were cut back, 5 bases at V and 4 bases at J, with 14 bases in the middle.

CDR3 region: CASSPGPGPYEQYF. CDR3 sequence (DNA): TGTGCCAGCAGCCCGGGACCAGGGCCCTACGAGCAGTACTTC. V usage is TRBV2 and J usage is TRBJ2-7; D is perhaps TRBD1 or TRBD2 (5 bases each). CDR3 length: 14 amino acids. Germline V gene lookup returns CDR1 SNHLY and CDR2 FYNNEI. The V end was cut by 6 bases, the J end by 2 bases, with 14 bases between.

In the case of this clone: This sample also contains other DNA sequences that code for the same CDR3. The chain recombines TRBV2 with TRBJ2-7; D is unresolved. Trimming removed 3 bases at V and 4 bases at J, with 4 bases between. This CDR3 comprises 11 residues. Germline V gene sequence: CDR1 SNHLY, CDR2 FYNNEI. CDR3 in DNA: TGTGCCAGCAGTGAGGTTTACGAGCAGTACTTC. Protein product: CASSEVYEQYF.

As regards this clone: Other DNA sequences from this sample encode an identical CDR3 as well. The rearrangement links TRBV9 to TRBJ2-1, with D perhaps TRBD2 (6 bases). The V gene's germline CDR1 is SGDLS and CDR2 YYNGEE. Trimming removed 0 bases at V and 0 bases at J, with 7 bases between. The CDR3 is made up of 15 amino acids. CDR3 bases: TGTGCCAGCAGCGTAGGTAGCGGCTCCTACAATGAGCAGTTCTTC. Its protein product is CASSVGSGSYNEQFF.

Concerning this clone itself: An end of the junction differs from the germline gene, which may be a read error. The chain couples TRBV7-7 to TRBJ2-5; 11 bases fit TRBD1. In germline, CDR1 is SSHAT, CDR2 FNYEAQ (reference sequence). CDR3 size: 15 residues. CDR3 DNA sequence: TGTGCTAGCACCAACGGACAGGGGGCACAAGAGACCCAGTACTTC. This encodes CASTNGQGAQETQYF.

As DNA, the CDR3 is TGTGCCAGCAGCGTCGGAGAGAGCATATTTAACTATGGCTACACCTTC. This sequence encodes CASSVGESIFNYGYTF. This rearrangement joins TRBV7-2 to TRBJ1-2; D is uncertain. Germline CDR1 and CDR2: SGHTA and FQGNSA. V lost 5 bases and J 1 base, leaving 17 bases between the germline ends. This CDR3 has 16 amino acids.

There are a few counts of this clone. This chain links TRBV6-5 with TRBJ1-1; the D gene is possibly TRBD1 (5 bases). The ends were cut back, 0 bases at V and 4 bases at J, with 9 bases in the middle. The CDR3 extends over 14 amino acids. Germline lookup yields CDR1 MNHEY and CDR2 SVGAGI. CDR3 residues: CASSYSQQGTEAFF. The DNA of the CDR3 is TGTGCCAGCAGTTACTCCCAGCAGGGCACTGAAGCTTTCTTT.

This chain links TRBV19 with TRBJ1-6, with a tentative D call TRBD1 (5 bases). Germline V gene sequence: CDR1 LNHDA, CDR2 SQIVND (reference sequence). The CDR3 has 17 amino acids. Trimming removed 8 bases at V and 7 bases at J, with 24 bases between. The CDR3 is CASCHPGPGGVNSPLHF. CDR3 DNA sequence: TGTGCCAGTTGTCACCCGGGCCCGGGGGGAGTGAATTCACCCCTCCACTTT.

For this clone: One base away lies a much larger clone, so this may be a sequencing read error. This CDR3 is also generated by other DNA sequences in the sample. This chain uses TRBV5-4 with TRBJ2-3; 10 bases agree with TRBD2. V lost 2 bases, J lost 4 bases, and 1 base stayed unmatched. The V gene's germline CDR1 is SGHNT and CDR2 YYREEE (reference sequence). The CDR3 contains 14 residues. CDR3 sequence (DNA): TGTGCCAGCAGCTTAGCGGGGGGGCCAGATACGCAGTATTTT. It encodes CASSLAGGPDTQYF.

The rearrangement joins TRBV5-1 to TRBJ2-5; D call uncertain. V dropped 9 bases and J dropped 3 bases, with 15 bases sitting between them. This CDR3 has 13 residues. The V gene's germline CDR1 is SGHRS and CDR2 YFSETQ. The CDR3 loop reads CATYRSPEETQYF. The DNA for the CDR3 is TGCGCCACCTACCGAAGTCCCGAAGAGACCCAGTACTTC.

The chain couples TRBV30 to TRBJ1-2, with a possible D match to TRBD1 (5 bases). Germline V gives CDR1 GTSNPN, CDR2 SVGIG (reference sequence). V shed 8 bases and J shed 0 bases, with 10 bases lying between them. The CDR3 is 12 residues long. The DNA for the CDR3 is TGTGCCGGCCGGGGCGCTAACTATGGCTACACCTTC. Encoded protein: CAGRGANYGYTF.

The chain uses TRBV7-9 and TRBJ2-5; a possible D gene is TRBD2 (6 bases). The V gene's germline CDR1 is SEHNR and CDR2 FQNEAQ (reference sequence). CDR3 length: 15 amino acids. Trimming pared 3 bases from V and 5 bases from J, leaving 16 bases between. The CDR3 loop is CASSFHRGSLETQYF. The CDR3 DNA follows: TGTGCCAGCAGCTTCCACCGGGGGTCTCTGGAGACCCAGTACTTC.

This chain's CDR3 is CASSADRDTQYF. The CDR3 DNA follows: TGTGCCAGCAGTGCCGACAGGGATACGCAGTATTTT. J is TRBJ2-3 and V is TRBV11-1; D may be TRBD1 (6 bases). V gave up 6 bases and J gave up 6 bases, with 10 bases separating them. The CDR3 is 12 residues long. Germline assignment: CDR1 SGHAT and CDR2 FQDESV (reference sequence). The whole variable domain, filled in from reference TRBV11-1 and TRBJ2-3, reads EAEVAQSPRYKITEKSQAVAFWCDPISGHATLYWYRQILGQGPELLVQFQDESVVDDSQLPKDRFSAERLKGVDSTLKIQPAELGDSAMYLCASSADRDTQYFGPGTRLTVL.